This T cell receptor (beta chain) was documented in a study of radiotherapy plus CTLA-4 blockade in lung cancer. At the level of the study: Objective response was observed in roughly 20% of patients, and disease control in roughly 31%. General observations from the study: In blood, tumor-derived TCR clones expanded after radiotherapy plus ipilimumab. Reports state that early shifts in blood T cell clones, with interferon-beta, best predicted response.

Alongside CTLA-4 blockade with ipilimumab, patients with chemo-refractory metastatic non-small-cell lung cancer received focal radiation. The V segment lost 3 bases and the J segment 2 bases; nucleotides outside the gene matches: 5. Germline CDR1 SGHDT, CDR2 YYEEEE. This CDR3 comprises 15 residues. Here immunoSEQ multiplex PCR was the method, and the copy in TCRdb shows in-frame clones only, minus some. Of some 66,000 clones listed, about 85% are singletons. Points on this clone: The antigen is undetermined.

V usage is TRBV5-6 and J usage is TRBJ1-3; 7 bases map to TRBD1. Sequencing was performed on peripheral blood, taken from a patient treated with radiotherapy plus ipilimumab. The TCR sequence derives from a human donor with non-small cell lung cancer who had a partial response to radiotherapy plus ipilimumab. CDR3 in amino acids: CASSWMTGTGNTIYF. The CDR3 bases are TGTGCCAGCAGCTGGATGACAGGGACTGGAAACACCATATATTTT. The whole variable domain, filled in from reference TRBV5-6 and TRBJ1-3, reads DAGVTQSPTHLIKTRGQQVTLRCSPKSGHDTVSWYQQALGQGPQFIFQYYEEEERQRGNFPDRFSGHQFPNYSSELNVNALLLGDSALYLCASSWMTGTGNTIYFGEGSWLTVV.